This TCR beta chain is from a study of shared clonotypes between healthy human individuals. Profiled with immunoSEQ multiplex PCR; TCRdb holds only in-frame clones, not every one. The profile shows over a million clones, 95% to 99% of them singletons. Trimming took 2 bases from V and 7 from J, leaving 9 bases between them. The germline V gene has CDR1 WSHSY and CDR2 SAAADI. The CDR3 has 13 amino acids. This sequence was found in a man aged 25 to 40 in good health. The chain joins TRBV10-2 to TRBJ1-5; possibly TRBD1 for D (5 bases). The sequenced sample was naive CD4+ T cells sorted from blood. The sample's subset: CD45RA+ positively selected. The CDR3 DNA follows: TGCGCCAGCAGTGAGAGGGGAACCCAGCCCCAGCATTTT. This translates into CASSERGTQPQHF.